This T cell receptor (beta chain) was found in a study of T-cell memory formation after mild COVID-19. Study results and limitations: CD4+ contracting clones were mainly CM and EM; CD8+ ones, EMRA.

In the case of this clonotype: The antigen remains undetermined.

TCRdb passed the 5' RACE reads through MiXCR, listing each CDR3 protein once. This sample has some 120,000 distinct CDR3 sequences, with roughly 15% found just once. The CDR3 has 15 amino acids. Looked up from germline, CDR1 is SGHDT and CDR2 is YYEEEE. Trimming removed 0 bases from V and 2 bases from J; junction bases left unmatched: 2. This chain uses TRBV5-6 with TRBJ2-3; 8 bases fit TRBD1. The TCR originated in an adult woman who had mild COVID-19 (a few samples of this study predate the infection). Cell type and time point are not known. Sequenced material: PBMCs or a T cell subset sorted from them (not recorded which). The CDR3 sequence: CASSLETGVTDTQYF. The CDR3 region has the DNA TGTGCCAGCAGCTTGGAGACAGGGGTCACAGATACGCAGTATTTT.